This TCR beta chain was recorded in a study of early T cells in non-severe SARS-CoV-2 infection. MiXCR was run by TCRdb on the 5' RACE reads, yielding one entry per CDR3 protein. The table lists about 84,000 distinct CDR3 sequences, around an eighth of them singletons, with roughly 2.6% in the top ten. The germline V gene encodes CDR1 SGHTA and CDR2 FQGTGA. This CDR3 is built from 12 residues. V lost 5 bases and J 6 bases, leaving 11 bases between the germline ends. This clonotype was seen a handful of times. The genes are TRBV7-3 and TRBJ2-7, with a weak D call TRBD2 (6 bases). The receptor was derived from an adult who was a healthcare worker with PCR-confirmed SARS-CoV-2 infection or an uninfected control (not recorded which). Sequenced sample: whole blood. CDR3 in amino acids: CASSGTGGEQYF. The DNA for the CDR3 is TGTGCCAGCAGCGGAACCGGGGGCGAGCAGTACTTC.